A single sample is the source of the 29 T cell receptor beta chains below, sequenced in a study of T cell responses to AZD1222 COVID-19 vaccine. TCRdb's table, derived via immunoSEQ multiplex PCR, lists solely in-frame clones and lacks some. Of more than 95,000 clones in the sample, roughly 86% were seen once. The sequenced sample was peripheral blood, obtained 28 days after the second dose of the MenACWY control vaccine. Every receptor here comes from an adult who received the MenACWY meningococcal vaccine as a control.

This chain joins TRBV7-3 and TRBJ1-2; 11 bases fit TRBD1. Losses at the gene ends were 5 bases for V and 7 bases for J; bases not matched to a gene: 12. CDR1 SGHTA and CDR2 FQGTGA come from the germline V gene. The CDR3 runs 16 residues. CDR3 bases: TGTGCCAGCAGCCAAATCGGGACAGGGGGAATTCGTGGCTACACCTTC. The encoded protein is CASSQIGTGGIRGYTF. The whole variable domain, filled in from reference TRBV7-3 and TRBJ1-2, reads GAGVSQTPSNKVTEKGKYVELRCDPISGHTALYWYRQSLGQGPEFLIYFQGTGAADDSGLPNDRFFAVRPEGSVSTLKIQRTERGDSAVYLCASSQIGTGGIRGYTFGSGTRLTVV.

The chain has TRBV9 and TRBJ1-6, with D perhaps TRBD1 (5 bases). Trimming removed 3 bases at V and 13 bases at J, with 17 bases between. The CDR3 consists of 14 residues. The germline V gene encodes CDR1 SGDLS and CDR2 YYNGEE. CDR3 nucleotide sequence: TGTGCCAGCAGCGCTGGGACCTTCTCTGGTCCCCTCCACTTT. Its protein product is CASSAGTFSGPLHF.

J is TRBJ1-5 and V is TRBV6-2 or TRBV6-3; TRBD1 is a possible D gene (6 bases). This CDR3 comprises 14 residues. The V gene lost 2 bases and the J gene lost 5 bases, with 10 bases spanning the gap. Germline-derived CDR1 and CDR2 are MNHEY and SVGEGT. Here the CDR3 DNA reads TGTGCCAGCAGTTACAAGACAGGAGATCAGCCCCAGCATTTT. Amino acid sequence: CASSYKTGDQPQHF.

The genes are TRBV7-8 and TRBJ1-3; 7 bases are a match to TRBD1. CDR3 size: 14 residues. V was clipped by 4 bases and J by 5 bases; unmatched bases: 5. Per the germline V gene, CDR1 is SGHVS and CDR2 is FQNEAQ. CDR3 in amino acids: CASSYAGQRNTIYF. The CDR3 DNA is TGTGCCAGCAGCTATGCGGGACAGAGAAACACCATATATTTT.

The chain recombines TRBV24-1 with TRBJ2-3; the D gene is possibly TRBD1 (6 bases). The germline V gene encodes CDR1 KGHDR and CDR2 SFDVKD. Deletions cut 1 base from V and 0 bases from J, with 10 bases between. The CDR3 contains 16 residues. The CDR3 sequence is CATSDFVQGSTDTQYF. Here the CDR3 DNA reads TGTGCCACCAGTGATTTCGTGCAGGGGAGCACAGATACGCAGTATTTT.

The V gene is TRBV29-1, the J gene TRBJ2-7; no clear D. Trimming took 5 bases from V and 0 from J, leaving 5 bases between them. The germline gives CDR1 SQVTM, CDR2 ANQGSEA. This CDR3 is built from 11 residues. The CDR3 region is CSVSSSYEQYF. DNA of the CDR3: TGCAGCGTTAGTAGCTCCTACGAGCAGTACTTC.

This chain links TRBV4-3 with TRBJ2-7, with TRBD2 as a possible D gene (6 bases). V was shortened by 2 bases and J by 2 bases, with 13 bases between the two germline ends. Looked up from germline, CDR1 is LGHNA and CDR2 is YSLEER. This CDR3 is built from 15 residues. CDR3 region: CASSQSAGLPYEQYF. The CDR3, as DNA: TGCGCCAGCAGCCAATCGGCGGGACTCCCCTACGAGCAGTACTTC.

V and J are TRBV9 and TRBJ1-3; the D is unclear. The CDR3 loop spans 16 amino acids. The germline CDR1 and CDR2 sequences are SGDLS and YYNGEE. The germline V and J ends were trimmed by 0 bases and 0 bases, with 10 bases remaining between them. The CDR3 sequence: CASSVEVSRSGNTIYF. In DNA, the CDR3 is TGTGCCAGCAGCGTAGAGGTCAGTCGCTCTGGAAACACCATATATTTT.

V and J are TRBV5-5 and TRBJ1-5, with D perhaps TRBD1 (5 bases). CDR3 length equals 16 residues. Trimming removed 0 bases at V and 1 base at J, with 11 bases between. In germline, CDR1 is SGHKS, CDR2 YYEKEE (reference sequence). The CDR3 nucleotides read TGTGCCAGCAGCTTGGAGGGGACTATAAGCAATCAGCCCCAGCATTTT. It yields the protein CASSLEGTISNQPQHF.

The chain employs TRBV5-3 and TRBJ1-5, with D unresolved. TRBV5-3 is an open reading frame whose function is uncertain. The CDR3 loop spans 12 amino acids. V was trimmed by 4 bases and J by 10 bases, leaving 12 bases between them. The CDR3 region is CARSLSDEPQHF. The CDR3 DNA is TGTGCCAGAAGCCTATCAGACGAACCCCAGCATTTT.

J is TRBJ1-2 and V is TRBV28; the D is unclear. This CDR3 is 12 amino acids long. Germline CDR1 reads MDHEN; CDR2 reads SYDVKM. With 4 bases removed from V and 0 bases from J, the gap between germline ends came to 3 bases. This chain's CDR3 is CASSSTNYGYTF. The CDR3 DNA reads TGTGCCAGCAGTTCCACTAACTATGGCTACACCTTC.

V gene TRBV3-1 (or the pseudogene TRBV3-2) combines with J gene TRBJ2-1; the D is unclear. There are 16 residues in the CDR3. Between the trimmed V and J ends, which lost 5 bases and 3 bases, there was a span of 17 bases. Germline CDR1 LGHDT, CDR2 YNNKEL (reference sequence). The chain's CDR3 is CASSESAETHYNEQFF. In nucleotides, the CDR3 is TGTGCCAGCAGCGAGTCAGCCGAGACCCACTACAATGAGCAGTTCTTC.

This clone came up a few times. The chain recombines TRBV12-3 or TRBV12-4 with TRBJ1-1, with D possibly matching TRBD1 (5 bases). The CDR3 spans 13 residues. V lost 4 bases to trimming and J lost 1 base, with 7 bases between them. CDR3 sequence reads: CASSSQENTEAFF. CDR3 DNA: TGTGCCAGCAGTTCACAGGAGAACACTGAAGCTTTCTTT.

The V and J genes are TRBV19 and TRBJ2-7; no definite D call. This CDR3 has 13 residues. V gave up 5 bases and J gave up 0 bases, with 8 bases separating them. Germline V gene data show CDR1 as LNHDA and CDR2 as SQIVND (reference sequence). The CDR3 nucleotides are TGTGCCAGTAGTTCCAAGGGCTCCTACGAGCAGTACTTC. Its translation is CASSSKGSYEQYF.

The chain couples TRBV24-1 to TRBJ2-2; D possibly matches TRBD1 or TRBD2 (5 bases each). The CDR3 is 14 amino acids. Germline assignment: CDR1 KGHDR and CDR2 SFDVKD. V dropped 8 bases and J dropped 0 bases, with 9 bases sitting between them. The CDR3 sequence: CATKRGPNTGELFF. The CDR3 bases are TGTGCCACCAAGAGGGGCCCGAACACCGGGGAGCTGTTTTTT.

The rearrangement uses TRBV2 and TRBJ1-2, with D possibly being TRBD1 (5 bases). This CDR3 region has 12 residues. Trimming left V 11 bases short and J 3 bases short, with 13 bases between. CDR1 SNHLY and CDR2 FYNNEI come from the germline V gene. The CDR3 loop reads CAGTRDHYGYTF. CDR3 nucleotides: TGTGCCGGTACTCGGGACCACTATGGCTACACCTTC.

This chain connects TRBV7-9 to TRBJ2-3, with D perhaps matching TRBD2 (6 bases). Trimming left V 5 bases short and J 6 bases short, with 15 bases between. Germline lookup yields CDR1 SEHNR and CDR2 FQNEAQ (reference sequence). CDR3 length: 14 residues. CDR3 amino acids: CASSPTRGRDTQYF. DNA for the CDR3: TGTGCCAGCAGCCCGACTAGAGGACGGGATACGCAGTATTTT. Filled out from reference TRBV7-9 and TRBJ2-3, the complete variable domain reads DTGVSQNPRHKITKRGQNVTFRCDPISEHNRLYWYRQTLGQGPEFLTYFQNEAQLEKSRLLSDRFSAERPKGSFSTLEIQRTEQGDSAMYLCASSPTRGRDTQYFGPGTRLTVL.

The DNA of the CDR3 is TGTGCCAGCAGTTTATCAGGACAGGGACTTGCGGCTAATGAAAAACTGTTTTTT. It specifies CASSLSGQGLAANEKLFF. V gene TRBV28 combines with J gene TRBJ1-4; 8 bases match TRBD1. V was clipped by 1 base and J by 3 bases; unmatched bases: 10. The CDR3 sequence is 18 residues long. Germline assignment: CDR1 MDHEN and CDR2 SYDVKM. Looking up the rest from reference TRBV28 and TRBJ1-4 gives the full variable domain: DVKVTQSSRYLVKRTGEKVFLECVQDMDHENMFWYRQDPGLGLRLIYFSYDVKMKEKGDIPEGYSVSREKKERFSLILESASTNQTSMYLCASSLSGQGLAANEKLFFGSGTQLSVL.

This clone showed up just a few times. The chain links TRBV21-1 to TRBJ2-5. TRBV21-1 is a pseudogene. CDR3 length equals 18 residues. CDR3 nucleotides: TGTGCCAGCACTCACCCTGGGAATGCGCCGCACCCGCAAGAGACCCAGTACTTC. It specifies CASTHPGNAPHPQETQYF.

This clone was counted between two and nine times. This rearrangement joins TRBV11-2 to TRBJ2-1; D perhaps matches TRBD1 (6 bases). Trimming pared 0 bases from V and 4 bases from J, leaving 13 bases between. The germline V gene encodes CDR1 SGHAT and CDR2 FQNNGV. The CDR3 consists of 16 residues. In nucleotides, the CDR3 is TGTGCCAGCAGCTTAGAACAGGGATTTTCGTACAATGAGCAGTTCTTC. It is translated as CASSLEQGFSYNEQFF.

The CDR3 spells CASSQWRGIEQYF. In DNA form, the CDR3 reads TGCGCCAGCAGCCAATGGCGGGGGATCGAGCAGTACTTC. The chain recombines TRBV4-3 with TRBJ2-7; 7 positions agree with TRBD2. In germline, CDR1 is LGHNA, CDR2 YSLEER. The CDR3 spans 13 residues. The ends lost 2 bases at V and 6 bases at J; junction bases unmatched: 4.

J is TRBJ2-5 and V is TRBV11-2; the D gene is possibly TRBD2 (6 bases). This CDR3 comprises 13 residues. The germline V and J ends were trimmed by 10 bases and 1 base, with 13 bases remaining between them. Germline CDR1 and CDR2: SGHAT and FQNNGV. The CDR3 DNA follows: TGTGCCACCCAACGGAGGGTCCAAGAGACCCAGTACTTC. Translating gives CATQRRVQETQYF.

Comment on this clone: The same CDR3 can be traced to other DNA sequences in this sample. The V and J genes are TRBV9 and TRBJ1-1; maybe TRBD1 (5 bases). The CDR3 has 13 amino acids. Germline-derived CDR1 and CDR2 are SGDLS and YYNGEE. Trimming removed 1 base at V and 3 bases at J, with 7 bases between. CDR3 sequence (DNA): TGTGCCAGCAGCGTACTGGGGGACACTGAAGCTTTCTTT. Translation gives CASSVLGDTEAFF.

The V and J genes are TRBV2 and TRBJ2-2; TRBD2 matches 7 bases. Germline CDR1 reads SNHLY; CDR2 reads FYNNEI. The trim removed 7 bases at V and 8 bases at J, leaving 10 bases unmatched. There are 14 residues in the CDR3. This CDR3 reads CASNSPGLVGELFF. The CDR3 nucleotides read TGTGCCAGCAATTCCCCCGGACTAGTTGGGGAGCTGTTTTTT.

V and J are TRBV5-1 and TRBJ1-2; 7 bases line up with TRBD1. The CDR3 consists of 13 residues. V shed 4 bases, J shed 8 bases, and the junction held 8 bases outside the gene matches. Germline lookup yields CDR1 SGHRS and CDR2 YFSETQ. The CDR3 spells CASSLRQGSGYTF. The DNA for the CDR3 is TGCGCCAGCAGCCTTCGACAGGGCAGCGGCTACACCTTC. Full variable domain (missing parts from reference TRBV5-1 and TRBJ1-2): KAGVTQTPRYLIKTRGQQVTLSCSPISGHRSVSWYQQTPGQGLQFLFEYFSETQRNKGNFPGRFSGRQFSNSRSEMNVSTLELGDSALYLCASSLRQGSGYTFGSGTRLTVV.

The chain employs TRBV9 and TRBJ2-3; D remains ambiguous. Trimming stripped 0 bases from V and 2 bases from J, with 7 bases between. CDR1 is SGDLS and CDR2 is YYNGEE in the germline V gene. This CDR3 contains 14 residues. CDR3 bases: TGTGCCAGCAGCGTAGACTCCCCCACAGATACGCAGTATTTT. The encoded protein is CASSVDSPTDTQYF. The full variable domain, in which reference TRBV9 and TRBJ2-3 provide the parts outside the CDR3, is DSGVTQTPKHLITATGQRVTLRCSPRSGDLSVYWYQQSLDQGLQFLIQYYNGEERAKGNILERFSAQQFPDLHSELNLSSLELGDSALYFCASSVDSPTDTQYFGPGTRLTVL.

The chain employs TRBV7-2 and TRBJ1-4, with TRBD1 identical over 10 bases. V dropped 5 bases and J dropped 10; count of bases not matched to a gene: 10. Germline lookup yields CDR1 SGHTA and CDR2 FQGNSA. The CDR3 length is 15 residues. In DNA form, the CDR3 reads TGTGCCAGCAGCCCCCAAAGGGACAGGGGAGGAAAACTGTTTTTT. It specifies CASSPQRDRGGKLFF.

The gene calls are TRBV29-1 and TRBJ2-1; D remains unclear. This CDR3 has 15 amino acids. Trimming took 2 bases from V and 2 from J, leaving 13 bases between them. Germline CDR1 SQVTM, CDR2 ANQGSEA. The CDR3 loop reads CSVESSVRTYNEQFF. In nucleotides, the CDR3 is TGCAGCGTTGAATCTAGTGTCCGCACCTACAATGAGCAGTTCTTC.

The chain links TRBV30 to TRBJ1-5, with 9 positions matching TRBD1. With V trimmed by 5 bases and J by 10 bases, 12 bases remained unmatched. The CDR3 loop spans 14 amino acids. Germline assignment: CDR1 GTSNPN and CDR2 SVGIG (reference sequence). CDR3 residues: CAWDLGTGSRPQHF. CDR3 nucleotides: TGTGCCTGGGACCTTGGGACAGGGTCTCGACCCCAGCATTTT.